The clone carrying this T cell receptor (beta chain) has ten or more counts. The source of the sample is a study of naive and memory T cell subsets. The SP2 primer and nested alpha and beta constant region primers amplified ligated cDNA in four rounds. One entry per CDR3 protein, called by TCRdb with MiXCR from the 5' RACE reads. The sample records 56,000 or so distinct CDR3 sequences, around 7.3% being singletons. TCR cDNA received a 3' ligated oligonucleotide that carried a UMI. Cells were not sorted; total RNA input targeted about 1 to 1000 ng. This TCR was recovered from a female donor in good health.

The CDR3 loop reads CASSVLALLGEGNTEAFF. CDR3 in DNA: TGTGCCAGCAGCGTTCTCGCCCTCCTGGGAGAGGGCAACACTGAAGCTTTCTTT. This sequence joins TRBV21-1 and TRBJ1-1; TRBD1 reflects the table's D call only, with no check against the DNA. TRBV21-1 is an annotated pseudogene. The CDR3 is made up of 18 amino acids.